This TCR beta chain was captured by sequencing in a study of long-term antiretroviral therapy in people with HIV. Survey-level resolution applied to immunoSEQ assay v3.0. Data came from immunoSEQ multiplex PCR; TCRdb stores just in-frame clones and leaves some out. The sample shows about 27,000 clones, approximately 80% of them seen only once. Sampling of each donor yielded at least one pre-ART PBMC sample and at least two post-ART PBMC samples. This clone was picked up a small number of times. Its antigen is as yet unknown. Findings and limits, study-wide: Across all time points, the repertoire was dominated by clones that expanded before ART.

The CDR3 totals 15 residues. V was pared by 4 bases and J by 1 base, with 10 bases between. Germline V gene lookup returns CDR1 SGHAT and CDR2 FQNNGV. This material consisted of unsorted PBMCs, taken 3 years after starting antiretroviral therapy. The V call is TRBV11-2, the J call TRBJ2-2; D gene uncertain. This clonotype was obtained from a man aged 40-55 years with HIV. The CDR3 protein is CASSYWDLNTGELFF. The CDR3 DNA is TGTGCCAGCAGCTATTGGGATTTGAACACCGGGGAGCTGTTTTTT.